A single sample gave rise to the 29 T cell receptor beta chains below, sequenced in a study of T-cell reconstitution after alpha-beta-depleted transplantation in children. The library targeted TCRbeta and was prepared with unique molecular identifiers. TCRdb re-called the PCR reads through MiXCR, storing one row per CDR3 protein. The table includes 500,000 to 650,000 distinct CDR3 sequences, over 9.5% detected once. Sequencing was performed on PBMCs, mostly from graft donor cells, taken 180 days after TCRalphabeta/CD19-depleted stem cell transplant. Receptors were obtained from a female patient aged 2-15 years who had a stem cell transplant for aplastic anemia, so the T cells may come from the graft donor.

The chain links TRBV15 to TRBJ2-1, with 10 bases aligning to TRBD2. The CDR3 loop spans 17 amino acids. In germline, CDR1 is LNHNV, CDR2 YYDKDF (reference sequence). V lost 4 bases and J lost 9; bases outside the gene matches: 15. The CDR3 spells CATSTRLRASGSAEQFF. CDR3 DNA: TGTGCCACCAGCACAAGGCTCAGGGCTAGCGGGAGTGCTGAGCAGTTCTTC.

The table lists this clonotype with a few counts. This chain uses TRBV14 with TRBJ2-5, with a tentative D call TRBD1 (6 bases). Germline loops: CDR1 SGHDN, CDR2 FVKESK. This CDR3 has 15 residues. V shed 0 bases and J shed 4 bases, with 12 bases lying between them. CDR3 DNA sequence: TGTGCCAGCAGCCAAGAGGTCTGGACAGCAGAGACCCAGTACTTC. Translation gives CASSQEVWTAETQYF. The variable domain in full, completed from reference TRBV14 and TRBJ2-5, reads EAGVTQFPSHSVIEKGQTVTLRCDPISGHDNLYWYRRVMGKEIKFLLHFVKESKQDESGMPNNRFLAERTGGTYSTLKVQPAELEDSGVYFCASSQEVWTAETQYFGPGTRLLVL.

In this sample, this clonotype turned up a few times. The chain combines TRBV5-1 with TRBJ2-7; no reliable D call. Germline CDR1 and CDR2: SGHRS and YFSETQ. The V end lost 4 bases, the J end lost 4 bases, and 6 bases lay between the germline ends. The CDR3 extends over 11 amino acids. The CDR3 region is CASSQRYEQYF. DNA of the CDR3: TGCGCCAGCAGCCAGAGGTACGAGCAGTACTTC.

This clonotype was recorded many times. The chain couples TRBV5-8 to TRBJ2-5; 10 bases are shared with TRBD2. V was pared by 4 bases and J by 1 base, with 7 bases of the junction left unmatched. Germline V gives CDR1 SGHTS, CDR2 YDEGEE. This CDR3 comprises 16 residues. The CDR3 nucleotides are TGTGCCAGCAGCCTGTCCGGGACTAGCGCCCAAGAGACCCAGTACTTC. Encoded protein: CASSLSGTSAQETQYF.

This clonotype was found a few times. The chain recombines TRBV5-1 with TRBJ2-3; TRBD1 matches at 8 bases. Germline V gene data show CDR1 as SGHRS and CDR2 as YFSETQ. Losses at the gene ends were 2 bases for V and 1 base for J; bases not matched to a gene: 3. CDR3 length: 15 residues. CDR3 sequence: CASSFRTGRTDTQYF. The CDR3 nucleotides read TGCGCCAGCAGCTTTCGGACAGGGCGCACAGATACGCAGTATTTT.

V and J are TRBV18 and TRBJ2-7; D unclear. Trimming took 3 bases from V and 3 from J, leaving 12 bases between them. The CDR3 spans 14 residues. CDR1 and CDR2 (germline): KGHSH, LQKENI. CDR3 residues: CASSPVGGSYEQYV. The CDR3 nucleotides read TGTGCCAGCTCACCGGTTGGCGGCAGCTACGAGCAGTACGTC.

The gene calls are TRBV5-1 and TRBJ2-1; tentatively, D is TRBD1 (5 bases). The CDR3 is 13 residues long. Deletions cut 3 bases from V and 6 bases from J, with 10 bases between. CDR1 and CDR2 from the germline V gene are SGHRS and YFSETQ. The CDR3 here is CASSSQATNEQFF. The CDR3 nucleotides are TGCGCCAGCAGCTCACAGGCGACCAATGAGCAGTTCTTC.

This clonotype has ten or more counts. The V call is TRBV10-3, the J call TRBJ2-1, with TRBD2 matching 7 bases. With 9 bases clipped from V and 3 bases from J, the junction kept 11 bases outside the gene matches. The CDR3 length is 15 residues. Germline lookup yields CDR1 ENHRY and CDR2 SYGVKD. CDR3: CAIARLADIYNEQFF. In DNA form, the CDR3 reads TGTGCCATTGCCCGCCTAGCGGATATCTACAATGAGCAGTTCTTC.

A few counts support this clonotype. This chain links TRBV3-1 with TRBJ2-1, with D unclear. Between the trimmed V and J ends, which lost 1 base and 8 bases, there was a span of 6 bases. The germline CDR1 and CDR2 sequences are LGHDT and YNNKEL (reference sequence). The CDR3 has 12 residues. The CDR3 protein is CASSQVGYEQFF. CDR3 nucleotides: TGTGCCAGCAGCCAAGTGGGCTATGAGCAGTTCTTC.

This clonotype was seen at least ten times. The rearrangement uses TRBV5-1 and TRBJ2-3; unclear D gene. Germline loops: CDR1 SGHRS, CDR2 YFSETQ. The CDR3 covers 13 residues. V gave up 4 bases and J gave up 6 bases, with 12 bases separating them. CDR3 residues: CASSPPMADTQYF. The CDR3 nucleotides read TGCGCCAGCAGCCCCCCTATGGCGGATACGCAGTATTTT.

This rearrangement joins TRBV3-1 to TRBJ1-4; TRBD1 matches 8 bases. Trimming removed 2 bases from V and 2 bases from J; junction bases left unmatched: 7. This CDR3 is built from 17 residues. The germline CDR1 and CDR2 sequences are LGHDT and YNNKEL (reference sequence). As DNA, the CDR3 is TGTGCCAGCAGCCAACGACAGGGGTTTGGCACTAATGAAAAACTGTTTTTT. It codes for CASSQRQGFGTNEKLFF.

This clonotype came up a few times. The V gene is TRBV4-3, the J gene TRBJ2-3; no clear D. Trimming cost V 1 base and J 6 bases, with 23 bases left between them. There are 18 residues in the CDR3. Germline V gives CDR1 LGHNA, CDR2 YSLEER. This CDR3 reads CASSQVADFGAEWDTQYF. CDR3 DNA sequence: TGCGCCAGCAGCCAAGTGGCGGATTTCGGAGCCGAGTGGGATACGCAGTATTTT.

CDR3 sequence (DNA): TGCAGTGCTAGAGTGTCGTACCAAGAGACCCAGTACTTC. Translation: CSARVSYQETQYF. This chain links TRBV20-1 with TRBJ2-5, with D uncertain. The CDR3 runs 13 residues. V was clipped by 1 base and J by 0 bases, with 6 bases between them. Germline assignment: CDR1 DFQATT and CDR2 SNEGSKA (reference sequence).

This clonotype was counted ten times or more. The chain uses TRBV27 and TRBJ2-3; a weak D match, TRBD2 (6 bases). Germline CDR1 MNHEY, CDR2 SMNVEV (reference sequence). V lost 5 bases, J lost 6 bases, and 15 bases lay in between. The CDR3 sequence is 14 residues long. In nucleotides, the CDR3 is TGTGCCAGCAGTCATCGGGAGTTTATGGATACGCAGTATTTT. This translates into CASSHREFMDTQYF.

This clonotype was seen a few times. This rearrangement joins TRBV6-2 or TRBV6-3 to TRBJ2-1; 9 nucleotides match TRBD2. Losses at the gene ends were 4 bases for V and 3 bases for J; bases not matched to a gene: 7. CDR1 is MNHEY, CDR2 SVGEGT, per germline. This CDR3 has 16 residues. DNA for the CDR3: TGTGCCAGCAGTTTTGGGACTAGCAGATACTACAATGAGCAGTTCTTC. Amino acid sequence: CASSFGTSRYYNEQFF.

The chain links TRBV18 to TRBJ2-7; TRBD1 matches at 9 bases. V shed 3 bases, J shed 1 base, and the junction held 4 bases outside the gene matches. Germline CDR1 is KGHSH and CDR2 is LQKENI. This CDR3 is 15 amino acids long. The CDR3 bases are TGTGCCAGCTCACCTGGGACAGGGCCATCCTACGAGCAGTACGTC. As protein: CASSPGTGPSYEQYV.

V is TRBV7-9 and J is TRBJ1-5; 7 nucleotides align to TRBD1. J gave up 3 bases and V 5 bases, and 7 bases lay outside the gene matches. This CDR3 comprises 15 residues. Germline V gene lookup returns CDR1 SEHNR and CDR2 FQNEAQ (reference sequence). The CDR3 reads CASSLGDSNNQPQHF. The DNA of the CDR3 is TGTGCCAGCAGCCTAGGGGACAGTAACAATCAGCCCCAGCATTTT.

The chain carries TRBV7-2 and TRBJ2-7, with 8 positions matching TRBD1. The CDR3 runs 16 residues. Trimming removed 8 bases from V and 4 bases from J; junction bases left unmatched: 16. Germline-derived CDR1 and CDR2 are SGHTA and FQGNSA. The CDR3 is CASAARPGQEGYEQYF. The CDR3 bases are TGTGCCAGCGCAGCTCGGCCGGGACAGGAGGGGTACGAGCAGTACTTC.

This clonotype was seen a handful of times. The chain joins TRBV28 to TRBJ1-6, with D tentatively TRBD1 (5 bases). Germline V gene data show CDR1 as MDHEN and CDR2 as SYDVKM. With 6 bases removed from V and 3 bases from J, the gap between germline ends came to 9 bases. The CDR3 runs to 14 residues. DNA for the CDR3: TGTGCCAGCAGCTACAGGTTCTATAATTCACCCCTCCACTTT. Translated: CASSYRFYNSPLHF.

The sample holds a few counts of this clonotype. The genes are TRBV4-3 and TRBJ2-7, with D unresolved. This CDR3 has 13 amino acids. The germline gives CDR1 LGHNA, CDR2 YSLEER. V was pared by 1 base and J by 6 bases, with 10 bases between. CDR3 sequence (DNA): TGCGCCAGCAGCCAAGTTAGCTTCGCCGAGCAGTACTTC. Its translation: CASSQVSFAEQYF.

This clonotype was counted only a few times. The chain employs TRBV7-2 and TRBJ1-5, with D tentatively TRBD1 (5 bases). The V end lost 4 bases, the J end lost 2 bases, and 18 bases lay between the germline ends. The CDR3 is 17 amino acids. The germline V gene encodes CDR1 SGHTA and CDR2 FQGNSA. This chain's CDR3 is CASSSDSRKWGNQPQHF. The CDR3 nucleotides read TGTGCCAGCAGCTCCGACAGTCGTAAATGGGGCAATCAGCCCCAGCATTTT.

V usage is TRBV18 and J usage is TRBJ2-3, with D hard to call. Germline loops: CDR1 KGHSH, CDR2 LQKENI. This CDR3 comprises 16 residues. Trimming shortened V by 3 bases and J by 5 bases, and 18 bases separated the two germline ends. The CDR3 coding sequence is TGTGCCAGCTCACCCCCTGGGCTAGTAACGGGAGATACGCAGTATTTT. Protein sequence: CASSPPGLVTGDTQYF.

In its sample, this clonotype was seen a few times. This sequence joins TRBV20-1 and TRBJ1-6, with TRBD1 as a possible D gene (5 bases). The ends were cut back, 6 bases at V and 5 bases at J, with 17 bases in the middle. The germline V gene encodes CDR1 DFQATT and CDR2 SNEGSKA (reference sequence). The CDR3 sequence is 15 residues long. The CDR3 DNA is TGCAGTGCGCTGATAGGGGCTTGGGATAATTCACCCCTCCACTTT. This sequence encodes CSALIGAWDNSPLHF.

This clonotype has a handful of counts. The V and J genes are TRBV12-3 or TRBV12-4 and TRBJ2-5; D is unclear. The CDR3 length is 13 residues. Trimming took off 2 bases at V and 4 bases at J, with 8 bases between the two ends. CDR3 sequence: CASSLLRSETQYF. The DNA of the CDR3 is TGTGCCAGCAGTTTACTGCGGTCAGAGACCCAGTACTTC.

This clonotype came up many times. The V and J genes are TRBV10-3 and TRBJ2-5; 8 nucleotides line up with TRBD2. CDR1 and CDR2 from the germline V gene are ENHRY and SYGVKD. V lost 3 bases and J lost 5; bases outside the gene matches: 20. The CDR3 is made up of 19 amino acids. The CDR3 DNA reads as TGTGCCATCAGTGACCACGGGAGGGGACTAGAAGTGTGGTTGGAGACCCAGTACTTC. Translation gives CAISDHGRGLEVWLETQYF.

CDR3 sequence: CSARDVAVHEQYF. The CDR3 region has the DNA TGCAGTGCTAGAGATGTAGCCGTCCACGAGCAGTACTTC. The V call is TRBV20-1, the J call TRBJ2-7; D remains ambiguous. Germline CDR1 and CDR2: DFQATT and SNEGSKA (reference sequence). This CDR3 comprises 13 residues. The V gene lost 0 bases and the J gene lost 5 bases, with 11 bases spanning the gap.

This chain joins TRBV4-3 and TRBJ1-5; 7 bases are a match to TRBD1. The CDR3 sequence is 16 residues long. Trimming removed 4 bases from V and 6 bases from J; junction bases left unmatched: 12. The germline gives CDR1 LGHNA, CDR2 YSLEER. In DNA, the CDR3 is TGCGCCAGCAGCCCAAATCTACACAGGGGCGGTCAGCCCCAGCATTTT. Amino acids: CASSPNLHRGGQPQHF.

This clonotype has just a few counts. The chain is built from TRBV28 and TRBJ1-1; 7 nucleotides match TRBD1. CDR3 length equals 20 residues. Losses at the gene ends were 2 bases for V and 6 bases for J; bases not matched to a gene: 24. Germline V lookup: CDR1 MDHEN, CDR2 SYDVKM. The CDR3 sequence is CASSLPAAKWTRGSEAEAFF. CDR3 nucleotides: TGTGCCAGCAGTTTACCTGCCGCCAAATGGACCAGGGGGTCCGAGGCTGAAGCTTTCTTT.

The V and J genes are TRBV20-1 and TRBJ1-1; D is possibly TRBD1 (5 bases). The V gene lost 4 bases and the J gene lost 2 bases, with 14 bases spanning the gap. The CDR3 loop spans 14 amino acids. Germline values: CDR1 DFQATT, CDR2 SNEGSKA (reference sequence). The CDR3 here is CSATQWQGNTEAFF. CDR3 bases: TGCAGTGCTACCCAGTGGCAGGGCAACACTGAAGCTTTCTTT.